One and the same sample provided the 17 T cell receptor beta chains below, sequenced in a study of T cells in Graves' hyperthyroidism and ophthalmopathy. Amplified regions were TCR beta CDR3 sequences from RNA transcripts. HTBI primers were used for first-round RT-PCR of the TCR CDR3. Via MiXCR, TCRdb re-called the multiplex PCR reads, giving one row per CDR3 protein. Of hundreds of thousands of distinct CDR3 sequences in the sample, roughly 45% are singletons; the top ten hold under 8.5%. The sequencing sample was made of peripheral blood or thyroid tissue (not recorded which). These receptor sequences come from an adult man with Graves' disease, either hyperthyroidism or ophthalmopathy (not recorded which).

The rearrangement joins TRBV29-1 to TRBJ1-2; tentative D call: TRBD1 (5 bases). V shed 3 bases and J shed 0 bases, with 11 bases lying between them. The germline gives CDR1 SQVTM, CDR2 ANQGSEA. This CDR3 is 14 amino acids long. CDR3 DNA sequence: TGCAGCGTTGAGGCAGGGTCGGCTAACTATGGCTACACCTTC. Translated: CSVEAGSANYGYTF.

This clonotype was recorded a few times. The rearrangement links TRBV7-2 to TRBJ1-6; weak D call: TRBD1 (5 bases). V was trimmed by 1 base and J by 0 bases, leaving 7 bases between them. This CDR3 contains 16 residues. The germline gives CDR1 SGHTA, CDR2 FQGNSA. The CDR3 DNA follows: TGTGCCAGCAGCTTAGACAGGCCCTCCTATAATTCACCCCTCCACTTT. Protein product: CASSLDRPSYNSPLHF.

Comment on this clonotype: The junction does not match germline at one end; this may be a read error. The rearrangement joins TRBV11-1 to TRBJ1-5; a possible D gene is TRBD1 (6 bases). The CDR3 is 14 amino acids. CDR1 and CDR2 from the germline V gene are SGHAT and FQDESV (reference sequence). The CDR3 sequence is CASSLGDTNQSQHF. CDR3 DNA: TGTGCCAGCAGCTTGGGGGACACCAATCAGTCCCAGCATTTT.

There are a few counts of this clonotype. The chain has TRBV20-1 and TRBJ1-6, with a weak D call TRBD1 (5 bases). Germline V CDR1 and CDR2: DFQATT, SNEGSKA (reference sequence). The CDR3 is 13 amino acids. V dropped 0 bases and J dropped 14 bases, with 14 bases sitting between them. The DNA for the CDR3 is TGCAGTGCTAGAGACGACAGTTCTATATCCCTCCACTTT. It yields the protein CSARDDSSISLHF.

This clonotype has more than one count but fewer than ten. The V and J genes are TRBV12-3 or TRBV12-4 and TRBJ1-1; D is possibly TRBD1 (6 bases). The CDR3 sequence is 15 residues long. Deletions cut 1 base from V and 3 bases from J, with 12 bases between. The CDR3 reads CASSLGTGRDTEAFF. CDR3 DNA sequence: TGTGCCAGCAGTTTAGGAACAGGGAGGGACACTGAAGCTTTCTTT.

The sample holds many counts of this clonotype. The CDR3 loop reads CASSTDSYGYTF. CDR3 nucleotide sequence: TGTGCCAGCAGCACTGACAGCTATGGCTACACCTTC. This chain uses TRBV5-5 with TRBJ1-2, with D possibly matching TRBD1 (5 bases). CDR1 and CDR2 (germline): SGHKS, YYEKEE (reference sequence). The CDR3 has 12 amino acids. V shed 4 bases and J shed 4 bases, with 8 bases lying between them.

This chain links TRBV2 with TRBJ1-2; possibly TRBD1 for D (5 bases). The germline V and J ends were trimmed by 6 bases and 4 bases, with 15 bases remaining between them. Germline lookup yields CDR1 SNHLY and CDR2 FYNNEI. This CDR3 spans 14 amino acids. DNA for the CDR3: TGTGCCAGCAGCCCAAACAGGATCGCCTATGGCTACACCTTC. Its translation is CASSPNRIAYGYTF.

This clonotype showed up many times. V is TRBV9 and J is TRBJ2-7; 9 nucleotides agree with TRBD1. J lost 0 bases, V lost 1 base, and 2 bases had no gene match. This CDR3 has 15 amino acids. The germline V gene encodes CDR1 SGDLS and CDR2 YYNGEE. The CDR3 reads CASSVRTGDSYEQYF. The CDR3 nucleotides are TGTGCCAGCAGCGTAAGGACAGGGGACTCCTACGAGCAGTACTTC.

J is TRBJ1-6 and V is TRBV9; D possibly corresponds to TRBD1 (5 bases). This CDR3 has 14 amino acids. Trimming cost V 5 bases and J 10 bases, with 16 bases left between them. Germline-derived CDR1 and CDR2 are SGDLS and YYNGEE. The CDR3 reads CASRDTGPMSPLHF. The CDR3 DNA sequence: TGTGCCAGCAGAGATACGGGGCCGATGTCACCCCTCCACTTT.

The chain carries TRBV5-6 and TRBJ1-3, with unresolved D. Trimming removed 4 bases at V and 4 bases at J, with 6 bases between. The CDR3 totals 12 residues. CDR1 SGHDT and CDR2 YYEEEE come from the germline V gene. CDR3 sequence reads: CASSKTGNTIYF. In DNA form, the CDR3 reads TGTGCCAGCAGCAAGACGGGAAACACCATATATTTT.

The V gene is TRBV10-2, the J gene TRBJ2-7, with D maybe TRBD1 (6 bases). The CDR3 is 14 amino acids. V lost 8 bases, J lost 2 bases, and 16 bases lay in between. CDR1 is WSHSY and CDR2 is SAAADI in the germline V gene. This CDR3 reads CASVGNRAPYEQYF. The DNA for the CDR3 is TGCGCCAGCGTTGGGAACAGGGCACCCTACGAGCAGTACTTC.

J is TRBJ1-4 and V is TRBV20-1, with D tentatively TRBD1 (5 bases). Germline V lookup: CDR1 DFQATT, CDR2 SNEGSKA (reference sequence). Deletions cut 4 bases from V and 0 bases from J, with 9 bases between. The CDR3 covers 14 residues. The CDR3 sequence is CSATQGATNEKLFF. For the CDR3, the DNA is TGCAGTGCTACTCAGGGCGCAACTAATGAAAAACTGTTTTTT.

The chain couples TRBV7-2 to TRBJ1-2, with 9 bases identical to TRBD1. The germline V gene has CDR1 SGHTA and CDR2 FQGNSA. The V and J ends lost 5 bases and 7 bases, in that order; junction bases with no gene match: 8. The CDR3 is 14 residues long. The chain's CDR3 is CASSPPGQGIGYTF. The CDR3 DNA reads as TGTGCCAGCAGCCCCCCGGGACAGGGAATTGGCTACACCTTC.

The J gene is TRBJ2-2, the V gene TRBV9; 11 bases are a match to TRBD2. The CDR3 is 17 amino acids. Trimming took 2 bases from V and 0 from J; bases not matched to a gene: 3. CDR1 is SGDLS and CDR2 is YYNGEE in the germline V gene. CDR3 nucleotides: TGTGCCAGCAGCGTCCTAGCGGGGGGCCCGAACACCGGGGAGCTGTTTTTT. Translated, it gives CASSVLAGGPNTGELFF.

V usage is TRBV20-1 and J usage is TRBJ2-6; the D is unclear. Germline lookup yields CDR1 DFQATT and CDR2 SNEGSKA (reference sequence). The length of the CDR3 is 15 residues. The V and J ends lost 0 bases and 0 bases respectively, with 6 bases between them. The CDR3 DNA reads as TGCAGTGCTAGAGATAGCTTCTCTGGGGCCAACGTCCTGACTTTC. This sequence encodes CSARDSFSGANVLTF.

The CDR3 DNA is TGTGCCAGCAGCCTGGTCCTAGCGGGAGTTGAGACCCAGTACTTC. Translating it yields CASSLVLAGVETQYF. The rearrangement links TRBV7-2 to TRBJ2-5, with TRBD2 identical over 10 bases. Trimming cost V 5 bases and J 5 bases; bases outside gene matches: 8. The CDR3 sequence is 15 residues long. CDR1 and CDR2 from the germline V gene are SGHTA and FQGNSA.

The chain couples TRBV7-2 to TRBJ1-2; a weak D match, TRBD1 (6 bases). The CDR3 covers 18 residues. V dropped 2 bases and J dropped 0 bases, with 19 bases sitting between them. CDR1 SGHTA and CDR2 FQGNSA come from the germline V gene. The CDR3 reads CASSLLGPTGPTNYGYTF. CDR3 bases: TGTGCCAGCAGCTTACTGGGACCGACAGGCCCAACTAACTATGGCTACACCTTC.